This T cell receptor beta chain was sequenced for a study of shared clonotypes between healthy human individuals. It was about 180 ng DNA, 33,000 or so T cell genomes, that sorted-subset replicate PCRs used. Using immunoSEQ multiplex PCR, the repertoire was profiled, and TCRdb retains in-frame clones only, with some absent. The profile shows about 1 million clones, about 75% of them singletons. This CDR3 has 15 amino acids. V shed 4 bases, J shed 6 bases, and the junction held 7 bases outside the gene matches. The V gene's germline CDR1 is LNHDA and CDR2 SQIVND (reference sequence). Division of CD4+ cells produced a CD45RA+ naive subset and a CD45RA-negative memory subset.

The sequenced sample was memory CD4+ T cells sorted from blood. The subset was: CD45RA-negative fraction. The sequence derives from a man aged 18-30 years in good health. J is TRBJ1-1 and V is TRBV19, with 11 positions matching TRBD1. The CDR3 loop is CASSNGQGAVSEAFF. CDR3 nucleotides: TGTGCCAGTAGTAACGGACAGGGGGCCGTCTCTGAAGCTTTCTTT. The variable domain in full, completed from reference TRBV19 and TRBJ1-1, reads DGGITQSPKYLFRKEGQNVTLSCEQNLNHDAMYWYRQDPGQGLRLIYYSQIVNDFQKGDIAEGYSVSREKKESFPLTVTSAQKNPTAFYLCASSNGQGAVSEAFFGQGTRLTVV.